This T cell receptor beta chain stems from a study of OX40 agonist ivuxolimab in advanced cancers. The ends were cut back, 0 bases at V and 0 bases at J, with 9 bases in the middle. This CDR3 spans 15 amino acids. CDR1 SNHLY and CDR2 FYNNEI come from the germline V gene. Produced via immunoSEQ multiplex PCR; TCRdb's table is partial and in-frame only. The sample consists of about 28,000 clones, roughly 84% of them appearing once. This receptor was obtained from an adult with an advanced solid tumor such as melanoma, head and neck, liver or kidney cancer. This material consisted of CD4+ or CD8+ T cells sorted from blood, taken in a trial of the OX40 agonist ivuxolimab. The chain couples TRBV2 to TRBJ2-7, with a weak D call TRBD2 (6 bases). DNA of the CDR3: TGTGCCAGCAGTGAAGCGGGGGGACTCTCCTACGAGCAGTACTTC. It yields the protein CASSEAGGLSYEQYF.